One and the same sample provided the 17 T cell receptor beta chains below, sequenced in a study of T cell responses to AZD1222 COVID-19 vaccine. Only in-frame clones appear in the TCRdb table, and some are missing; sequencing was by immunoSEQ multiplex PCR. The table lists approximately 150,000 clones, roughly 92% of them singletons. The material was peripheral blood, obtained 28 days after the second AZD1222 dose. Receptor source: an adult who received the AZD1222 COVID-19 vaccine.

V usage is TRBV28 and J usage is TRBJ1-5; 7 nucleotides line up with TRBD1. This CDR3 spans 15 amino acids. Germline V gene lookup returns CDR1 MDHEN and CDR2 SYDVKM. Germline trimming cut 7 bases from V and 1 base from J; bases unmatched to any gene: 7. Here the CDR3 reads CASINRGVSNQPQHF. The CDR3, as DNA: TGTGCCAGCATAAACAGGGGAGTAAGCAATCAGCCCCAGCATTTT.

V and J are TRBV7-9 and TRBJ1-5; weak D call: TRBD1 (6 bases). V dropped 8 bases and J dropped 3 bases, with 8 bases sitting between them. Germline V CDR1 and CDR2: SEHNR, FQNEAQ (reference sequence). The CDR3 loop spans 12 amino acids. The CDR3 DNA sequence: TGTGCCAGCGGGGGCAACAATCAGCCCCAGCATTTT. It codes for CASGGNNQPQHF.

The J gene is TRBJ2-3, the V gene TRBV27; D gene ambiguous. CDR1 and CDR2 (germline): MNHEY, SMNVEV (reference sequence). The CDR3 is 13 amino acids. Trimming left V 4 bases short and J 6 bases short, with 11 bases between. CDR3 coding DNA: TGTGCCAGCAGTTGGGCCCTTACGGATACGCAGTATTTT. Residues: CASSWALTDTQYF.

The rearrangement links TRBV18 to TRBJ1-1; 7 nucleotides line up with TRBD1. Germline V gene data show CDR1 as KGHSH and CDR2 as LQKENI. V was pared by 4 bases and J by 0 bases, with 2 bases of the junction left unmatched. The CDR3 runs 14 residues. Here the CDR3 DNA reads TGTGCCAGCTCACTGACAGGGATGAACACTGAAGCTTTCTTT. Translated: CASSLTGMNTEAFF.

This chain uses TRBV19 with TRBJ1-2; D gene uncertain. The CDR3 is 13 amino acids. Germline CDR1 and CDR2: LNHDA and SQIVND (reference sequence). Trimming removed 3 bases from V and 4 bases from J, with 9 bases in between. In DNA, the CDR3 is TGTGCCAGTAGTATGAACGGGGTCTATGGCTACACCTTC. Protein sequence: CASSMNGVYGYTF. The full variable domain, rest sourced from reference TRBV19 and TRBJ1-2, is DGGITQSPKYLFRKEGQNVTLSCEQNLNHDAMYWYRQDPGQGLRLIYYSQIVNDFQKGDIAEGYSVSREKKESFPLTVTSAQKNPTAFYLCASSMNGVYGYTFGSGTRLTVV.

This chain uses TRBV9 with TRBJ2-1; 7 nucleotides line up with TRBD2. Germline V gene data show CDR1 as SGDLS and CDR2 as YYNGEE. J lost 4 bases, V lost 0 bases, and 4 bases had no gene match. The CDR3 consists of 15 residues. DNA of the CDR3: TGTGCCAGCAGCGTAGGCGGGAGCGCGTACAATGAGCAGTTCTTC. This translates into CASSVGGSAYNEQFF. Looking up the rest from reference TRBV9 and TRBJ2-1 gives the full variable domain: DSGVTQTPKHLITATGQRVTLRCSPRSGDLSVYWYQQSLDQGLQFLIQYYNGEERAKGNILERFSAQQFPDLHSELNLSSLELGDSALYFCASSVGGSAYNEQFFGPGTRLTVL.

This chain links TRBV7-9 with TRBJ2-1; D is possibly TRBD2 (5 bases). Germline V lookup: CDR1 SEHNR, CDR2 FQNEAQ (reference sequence). The CDR3 has 16 amino acids. The ends were cut back, 5 bases at V and 3 bases at J, with 17 bases in the middle. CDR3 sequence (DNA): TGTGCCAGCAGCCCCAAACAGTTCCGGGACTACAATGAGCAGTTCTTC. This gives the protein CASSPKQFRDYNEQFF.

V is TRBV30 and J is TRBJ1-1; possibly TRBD1 for D (5 bases). The V end was cut by 5 bases, the J end by 1 base, with 14 bases between. Germline CDR1 GTSNPN, CDR2 SVGIG (reference sequence). The CDR3 is 14 amino acids. CDR3 in amino acids: CAWDLGGTNTEAFF. In DNA form, the CDR3 reads TGTGCCTGGGACCTCGGGGGGACGAACACTGAAGCTTTCTTT.

The chain recombines TRBV10-2 with TRBJ2-3, with TRBD2 identical over 8 bases. The junction had 10 bases not matched to a gene; V was cut back by 3 bases and J by 5 bases. This CDR3 region has 16 residues. Germline values: CDR1 WSHSY, CDR2 SAAADI. The chain's CDR3 is CASSDSRAGVQDTQYF. DNA for the CDR3: TGCGCCAGCAGTGACTCTCGAGCGGGAGTACAAGATACGCAGTATTTT.

The J gene is TRBJ1-5, the V gene TRBV19, with a possible D match to TRBD1 (5 bases). CDR1 is LNHDA and CDR2 is SQIVND in the germline V gene (reference sequence). The V end was cut by 10 bases, the J end by 2 bases, with 27 bases between. The CDR3 extends over 18 amino acids. The CDR3 bases are TGTGCCACCAACGGCGGGGGATGGCTTGCTCGGGGCAATCAGCCCCAGCATTTT. Its protein product is CATNGGGWLARGNQPQHF.

This chain uses TRBV6-1 with TRBJ1-1; 7 bases line up with TRBD1. The length of the CDR3 is 12 residues. J gave up 10 bases and V 2 bases, and 4 bases lay outside the gene matches. Germline V gene lookup returns CDR1 MNHNS and CDR2 SASEGT. The CDR3: CASSEFEGAAFF. The DNA for the CDR3 is TGTGCCAGCAGTGAATTTGAGGGGGCAGCTTTCTTT.

This clone occurred a few times. This sequence joins TRBV5-4 and TRBJ2-7; no clear D. Trimming shortened V by 3 bases and J by 1 base, and 14 bases separated the two germline ends. CDR3 length equals 15 residues. Germline V gene data show CDR1 as SGHNT and CDR2 as YYREEE (reference sequence). This chain's CDR3 is CASSSPYSGSYEQYF. CDR3 coding DNA: TGTGCCAGCAGCTCACCATACAGTGGGTCCTACGAGCAGTACTTC.

This clone was seen once. This chain uses TRBV2 with TRBJ1-5; D not resolved. The ends were cut back, 3 bases at V and 8 bases at J, with 11 bases in the middle. CDR1 is SNHLY and CDR2 is FYNNEI in the germline V gene. This CDR3 has 13 amino acids. The CDR3 region is CASSELYLKPQHF. The CDR3 nucleotides read TGTGCCAGCAGTGAGTTGTACCTTAAGCCCCAGCATTTT.

This clone was observed once. This rearrangement joins TRBV28 to TRBJ1-1; weak D call: TRBD1 (5 bases). Germline CDR1 reads MDHEN; CDR2 reads SYDVKM. The CDR3 has 14 residues. V lost 3 bases to trimming and J lost 4 bases, with 12 bases between them. The CDR3 region is CASSLGGFATEAFF. CDR3 DNA: TGTGCCAGCAGTTTGGGGGGGTTCGCCACTGAAGCTTTCTTT. The whole variable domain, filled in from reference TRBV28 and TRBJ1-1, reads DVKVTQSSRYLVKRTGEKVFLECVQDMDHENMFWYRQDPGLGLRLIYFSYDVKMKEKGDIPEGYSVSREKKERFSLILESASTNQTSMYLCASSLGGFATEAFFGQGTRLTVV.

The J gene is TRBJ2-2, the V gene TRBV5-1; 13 nucleotides align to TRBD2. The germline gives CDR1 SGHRS, CDR2 YFSETQ. The junction had 9 bases not matched to a gene; V was cut back by 3 bases and J by 4 bases. This CDR3 has 18 amino acids. The CDR3 bases are TGCGCCAGCAGCTATCGGACTAGCGGGAGCCCAAGCACCGGGGAGCTGTTTTTT. Translating it yields CASSYRTSGSPSTGELFF.

The chain uses TRBV28 and TRBJ1-2, with 7 bases aligning to TRBD1. Germline trimming cut 4 bases from V and 4 bases from J; bases unmatched to any gene: 3. The CDR3 covers 13 residues. CDR1 and CDR2 from the germline V gene are MDHEN and SYDVKM. The CDR3 sequence: CASSSGQTYGYTF. The CDR3 DNA is TGTGCCAGCAGTTCGGGACAGACCTATGGCTACACCTTC.

The table lists this clone with a count of one. This rearrangement joins TRBV2 to TRBJ1-1; 8 nucleotides line up with TRBD1. The germline V gene has CDR1 SNHLY and CDR2 FYNNEI. CDR3 length: 14 amino acids. Trimming cost V 5 bases and J 3 bases; bases outside gene matches: 5. This CDR3 is CASSPTGADTEAFF. DNA of the CDR3: TGTGCCAGCAGTCCGACAGGGGCCGACACTGAAGCTTTCTTT. Complete variable domain (other parts from reference TRBV2 and TRBJ1-1): EPEVTQTPSHQVTQMGQEVILRCVPISNHLYFYWYRQILGQKVEFLVSFYNNEISEKSEIFDDQFSVERPDGSNFTLKIRSTKLEDSAMYFCASSPTGADTEAFFGQGTRLTVV.